The 26 T cell receptor beta chains presented below share a single source sample, sequenced in a study of shared clonotypes between healthy human individuals. Data came from immunoSEQ multiplex PCR; TCRdb stores just in-frame clones and leaves some out. The sample has 2 million to 2.5 million clones, about 94% seen once; the top ten hold roughly 0.13%. Sample: naive CD4+ T cells sorted from blood. The subset: CD45RA+ positively selected. The origin of the receptors is a man aged 18-30 years in good health.

J is TRBJ2-7 and V is TRBV5-6; the match to TRBD1 covers 8 bases. V shed 4 bases, J shed 2 bases, and the junction held 11 bases outside the gene matches. The CDR3 runs 16 residues. Germline CDR1 reads SGHDT; CDR2 reads YYEEEE. Here the CDR3 reads CASSVDRGTITYEQYF. As DNA, the CDR3 is TGTGCCAGCAGCGTAGACAGGGGTACAATCACCTACGAGCAGTACTTC.

The V and J genes are TRBV11-2 and TRBJ2-7; a possible D gene is TRBD1 (6 bases). The CDR3 runs to 14 residues. The germline CDR1 and CDR2 sequences are SGHAT and FQNNGV. Trimming removed 6 bases from V and 2 bases from J, with 14 bases in between. The CDR3 spells CASSQGGTAYEQYF. CDR3 nucleotide sequence: TGTGCCAGCAGTCAAGGGGGAACGGCCTACGAGCAGTACTTC.

This clone was picked up a small number of times. An end of the junction differs from the germline gene, which may be a read error. V and J are TRBV28 and TRBJ1-3; D not resolved. The V gene's germline CDR1 is MDHEN and CDR2 SYDVKM. The CDR3 totals 10 residues. The CDR3 nucleotides read TGCCTACGTTCTGGAAACACCATATATTTT. Amino acid sequence: CLRSGNTIYF.

The chain is built from TRBV5-4 and TRBJ2-3, with D unresolved. The V end was cut by 0 bases, the J end by 0 bases, with 8 bases between. Germline lookup yields CDR1 SGHNT and CDR2 YYREEE (reference sequence). This CDR3 has 15 amino acids. Written as DNA, the CDR3 is TGTGCCAGCAGCTTGGGACCCGGAAGCACAGATACGCAGTATTTT. It encodes CASSLGPGSTDTQYF.

The V call is TRBV18, the J call TRBJ2-7; D gene unclear. Between the trimmed V and J ends, which lost 6 bases and 3 bases, there was a span of 12 bases. The germline CDR1 and CDR2 sequences are KGHSH and LQKENI. The CDR3 is 13 amino acids. The CDR3 protein is CASSSGIYYEQYF. The CDR3 nucleotides read TGTGCCAGCTCCTCGGGTATCTACTACGAGCAGTACTTC.

The CDR3 region has the DNA TGTGCCAGCAGTTACTTCGCAGGAGTTGAAGCTTTCTTT. Amino acid sequence: CASSYFAGVEAFF. The gene calls are TRBV6-5 and TRBJ1-1; D is undetermined. Trimming stripped 1 base from V and 7 bases from J, with 10 bases between. Looked up from germline, CDR1 is MNHEY and CDR2 is SVGAGI. The CDR3 has 13 residues.

This clone was detected only once. J is TRBJ1-1 and V is TRBV7-9; TRBD1 is a possible D gene (6 bases). With 4 bases removed from V and 0 bases from J, the gap between germline ends came to 12 bases. The CDR3 is made up of 15 amino acids. From germline, CDR1 is SEHNR and CDR2 FQNEAQ (reference sequence). Here the CDR3 DNA reads TGTGCCAGCAGCTCAGGGAGGGGGGTGAACACTGAAGCTTTCTTT. Protein product: CASSSGRGVNTEAFF.

V usage is TRBV5-1 and J usage is TRBJ2-3, with TRBD1 matching 11 bases. Looked up from germline, CDR1 is SGHRS and CDR2 is YFSETQ. This CDR3 contains 16 residues. With V trimmed by 7 bases and J by 2 bases, 9 bases remained unmatched. The CDR3 sequence: CASGKRGQGDTDTQYF. In nucleotides, the CDR3 is TGCGCCAGCGGAAAGCGGGGACAGGGGGACACAGATACGCAGTATTTT.

This chain uses TRBV10-3 with TRBJ1-2; D ambiguous. CDR1 and CDR2 from the germline V gene are ENHRY and SYGVKD. This CDR3 contains 13 residues. The V end was cut by 7 bases, the J end by 6 bases, with 15 bases between. The CDR3 region is CAINPGNRDGYTF. As DNA, the CDR3 is TGTGCCATCAACCCGGGGAATCGGGATGGCTACACCTTC.

V and J are TRBV2 and TRBJ2-3; no reliable D call. The CDR3 contains 14 residues. CDR1 and CDR2 (germline): SNHLY, FYNNEI. V dropped 2 bases and J dropped 0 bases, with 6 bases sitting between them. This chain's CDR3 is CASSEQTSTDTQYF. CDR3 DNA: TGTGCCAGCAGTGAACAGACTAGCACAGATACGCAGTATTTT.

The rearrangement uses TRBV6-1 and TRBJ2-1; unclear D gene. The CDR3 length is 12 residues. Germline assignment: CDR1 MNHNS and CDR2 SASEGT. Trimming removed 5 bases at V and 2 bases at J, with 4 bases between. The DNA of the CDR3 is TGTGCCAGCAGTTCTACCTACAATGAGCAGTTCTTC. As protein: CASSSTYNEQFF.

The gene calls are TRBV5-4 and TRBJ2-1, with D possibly being TRBD1 (5 bases). The CDR3 has 12 residues. Germline V CDR1 and CDR2: SGHNT, YYREEE (reference sequence). Deletions cut 4 bases from V and 10 bases from J, with 12 bases between. The CDR3 spells CASSLQGSEQFF. The CDR3 DNA reads TGTGCCAGCAGCCTCCAGGGCTCGGAGCAGTTCTTC.

The chain has TRBV27 and TRBJ1-5; D is ambiguous. This CDR3 has 13 amino acids. The germline V gene encodes CDR1 MNHEY and CDR2 SMNVEV (reference sequence). V lost 5 bases and J 8 bases, leaving 13 bases between the germline ends. CDR3: CASSPLESEPQHF. DNA of the CDR3: TGTGCCAGCAGTCCTCTGGAGAGCGAGCCCCAGCATTTT.

The DNA of the CDR3 is TGCGCCAGCAGCTTGTGGGGGCGGGGATCCTACGAGCAGTACTTC. Translation: CASSLWGRGSYEQYF. The rearrangement joins TRBV5-1 to TRBJ2-7; D possibly uses TRBD1 or TRBD2 (6 bases each). Germline assignment: CDR1 SGHRS and CDR2 YFSETQ. There are 15 residues in the CDR3. Trimming stripped 1 base from V and 1 base from J, with 12 bases between.

The chain combines TRBV6-1 with TRBJ1-5; TRBD1 is a possible D gene (5 bases). Trimming removed 8 bases at V and 4 bases at J, with 12 bases between. CDR1 and CDR2 (germline): MNHNS, SASEGT. The length of the CDR3 is 13 residues. CDR3 sequence reads: CASLLGGNQPQHF. CDR3 bases: TGTGCCAGCCTCCTTGGGGGGAATCAGCCCCAGCATTTT.

CDR3 in amino acids: CASSLAAGGEQYF. CDR3 DNA: TGTGCCAGCAGCTTAGCTGCCGGGGGCGAGCAGTACTTC. This chain joins TRBV11-2 and TRBJ2-7; a weak D match, TRBD2 (6 bases). V lost 1 base and J 6 bases, leaving 10 bases between the germline ends. The CDR3 covers 13 residues. Germline V gene data show CDR1 as SGHAT and CDR2 as FQNNGV.

J is TRBJ1-1 and V is TRBV30; D may be TRBD1 (5 bases). This CDR3 has 14 amino acids. Germline V lookup: CDR1 GTSNPN, CDR2 SVGIG (reference sequence). The germline V and J ends were trimmed by 5 bases and 5 bases, with 18 bases remaining between them. The CDR3 here is CAWAYPGIATEAFF. The CDR3 nucleotides read TGTGCCTGGGCCTACCCAGGGATTGCGACTGAAGCTTTCTTT.

This clone was counted once. The sample contains more than one DNA sequence encoding this CDR3. Here the CDR3 DNA reads TGTGCCATCAGTGAGTCTGGGGATCAGCCCCAGCATTTT. This translates into CAISESGDQPQHF. The chain uses TRBV10-3 and TRBJ1-5; no clear D gene. Germline loops: CDR1 ENHRY, CDR2 SYGVKD. The CDR3 consists of 13 residues. V was shortened by 0 bases and J by 5 bases, with 5 bases between the two germline ends.

This rearrangement joins TRBV7-9 to TRBJ2-1; D tentatively reads TRBD1 or TRBD2 (5 bases each). Germline CDR1 and CDR2: SEHNR and FQNEAQ (reference sequence). Trimming took 1 base from V and 10 from J, leaving 8 bases between them. The CDR3 spans 12 residues. This CDR3 is CASSLDWGEQFF. CDR3 nucleotides: TGTGCCAGCAGCTTAGATTGGGGGGAGCAGTTCTTC. Complete variable domain (other parts from reference TRBV7-9 and TRBJ2-1): DTGVSQNPRHKITKRGQNVTFRCDPISEHNRLYWYRQTLGQGPEFLTYFQNEAQLEKSRLLSDRFSAERPKGSFSTLEIQRTEQGDSAMYLCASSLDWGEQFFGPGTRLTVL.

To note about this clone: Other nucleotide sequences in the sample specify the same CDR3. This chain uses TRBV10-2 with TRBJ2-5, with TRBD1 identical over 9 bases. The V gene end was trimmed by 6 bases and the J gene end by 2 bases; junction bases not matched to a gene: 1. Germline loops: CDR1 WSHSY, CDR2 SAAADI. The CDR3 sequence is 13 residues long. The CDR3 DNA is TGCGCCAGCAGCGACAGGGGGCAAGAGACCCAGTACTTC. This gives the protein CASSDRGQETQYF.

This clone was seen just once. V and J are TRBV11-2 and TRBJ2-7; 7 bases fit TRBD2. V shed 3 bases, J shed 13 bases, and the junction held 12 bases outside the gene matches. Germline V gene data show CDR1 as SGHAT and CDR2 as FQNNGV. This CDR3 comprises 13 residues. CDR3 in DNA: TGTGCCAGCAGCTTTCACTTACTTTCGGGGGGATACTTC. It encodes CASSFHLLSGGYF. The whole variable domain, filled in from reference TRBV11-2 and TRBJ2-7, reads EAGVAQSPRYKIIEKRQSVAFWCNPISGHATLYWYQQILGQGPKLLIQFQNNGVVDDSQLPKDRFSAERLKGVDSTLKIQPAKLEDSAVYLCASSFHLLSGGYFGPGTRLTVT.

Concerning this clone: The sample holds other DNA sequences that translate to the same CDR3. The chain uses TRBV18 and TRBJ2-2, with unresolved D. V was shortened by 2 bases and J by 5 bases, with 6 bases between the two germline ends. CDR3 length: 13 residues. Germline V lookup: CDR1 KGHSH, CDR2 LQKENI. This CDR3 is CASSPGVTGELFF. In nucleotides, the CDR3 is TGTGCCAGCTCACCAGGCGTTACCGGGGAGCTGTTTTTT.

This clone was observed a single time. The chain is built from TRBV7-2 and TRBJ2-1; D gene uncertain. The CDR3 covers 14 residues. V lost 4 bases to trimming and J lost 7 bases, with 14 bases between them. Germline lookup yields CDR1 SGHTA and CDR2 FQGNSA. CDR3: CASSSPGRQNEQFF. The CDR3 DNA reads as TGTGCCAGCAGCTCCCCCGGCAGGCAAAATGAGCAGTTCTTC. The variable domain in full, with the rest retrieved from reference TRBV7-2 and TRBJ2-1, is GAGVSQSPSNKVTEKGKDVELRCDPISGHTALYWYRQSLGQGLEFLIYFQGNSAPDKSGLPSDRFSAERTGGSVSTLTIQRTQQEDSAVYLCASSSPGRQNEQFFGPGTRLTVL.

The genes are TRBV10-3 and TRBJ1-2; the D gene is possibly TRBD1 (5 bases). Between the trimmed V and J ends, which lost 8 bases and 4 bases, there was a span of 26 bases. Germline values: CDR1 ENHRY, CDR2 SYGVKD. This CDR3 has 17 residues. In nucleotides, the CDR3 is TGTGCCATCGCCACTGGGGGACCGGGGGGAGTAAGCTATGGCTACACCTTC. Translating it yields CAIATGGPGGVSYGYTF.

The chain carries TRBV28 and TRBJ2-3; 16 bases are shared with TRBD2. This CDR3 is built from 20 residues. The junction had 10 bases not matched to a gene; V was cut back by 0 bases and J by 4 bases. The V gene's germline CDR1 is MDHEN and CDR2 SYDVKM. The CDR3 DNA reads TGTGCCAGCAGTTTATGGGTTGGGACTAGCGGGGGGGCCGGTTCAGATACGCAGTATTTT. It specifies CASSLWVGTSGGAGSDTQYF.

This chain joins TRBV6-4 and TRBJ2-3; 8 bases align to TRBD2. This CDR3 is built from 14 residues. Germline CDR1 is MRHNA and CDR2 is SNTAGT. V lost 7 bases to trimming and J lost 0 bases; unmatched junction nucleotides: 3. CDR3 sequence reads: CASMQRESTDTQYF. The CDR3 nucleotides are TGTGCCAGCATGCAGCGGGAGAGCACAGATACGCAGTATTTT.